The 22 T cell receptor beta chains below were found in one sample sequenced in a study of blood T cells in healthy people across ages. With a J-beta primer mix and a sample-barcoded 5' primer, a second PCR ran about 7 to 12 cycles. TCRdb independently ran MiXCR on the 5' RACE reads; one entry per CDR3 protein. The table includes roughly 700,000 distinct CDR3 sequences, 25% detected once. These records were also assigned to another study, of T cells of mothers and their children.

The specimen was blood. Every receptor here comes from a boy younger than 18 in good health.

Points on this clonotype: A much larger clonotype is one base distant, so this may be a read error. This chain links TRBV29-1 with TRBJ2-5; no definite D call. Gene TRBJ2-1 matches the end of the DNA better, so the J call may be wrong. Germline loops: CDR1 SQVTM, CDR2 ANQGSEA. The CDR3 sequence is 9 residues long. CDR3 protein: CSVGYEQFF. The CDR3 bases are TGCAGCGTTGGATATGAGCAGTTCTTC.

V and J are TRBV27 and TRBJ1-6; the D is unclear. This CDR3 region has 13 residues. V dropped 5 bases and J dropped 10 bases, with 12 bases sitting between them. CDR1 is MNHEY and CDR2 is SMNVEV in the germline V gene (reference sequence). This chain's CDR3 is CASSPREGSPLHF. CDR3 sequence (DNA): TGTGCCAGCAGTCCCCGGGAAGGATCACCCCTCCACTTT.

V gene TRBV4-3 combines with J gene TRBJ2-4; tentatively, D is TRBD1 (5 bases). The CDR3 runs to 16 residues. Germline CDR1 LGHNA, CDR2 YSLEER. Trimming removed 1 base at V and 4 bases at J, with 14 bases between. The CDR3 sequence: CASSQGQGIEKNIQYF. In DNA, the CDR3 is TGCGCCAGCAGCCAAGGGCAGGGAATAGAGAAAAACATTCAGTACTTC.

This clonotype was observed a single time. V is TRBV5-1 and J is TRBJ2-1; unclear D gene. Germline assignment: CDR1 SGHRS and CDR2 YFSETQ. The CDR3 contains 16 residues. The germline V and J ends were trimmed by 0 bases and 0 bases, with 10 bases remaining between them. The DNA of the CDR3 is TGCGCCAGCAGCTTGGGGCCCCTGGGCTCCTACAATGAGCAGTTCTTC. It codes for CASSLGPLGSYNEQFF.

In DNA form, the CDR3 reads TGTGCCAGCAGTTACGGGGCTAGCAATCAGCCCCAGCATTTT. Its translation: CASSYGASNQPQHF. The chain couples TRBV6-2 or TRBV6-3 to TRBJ1-5, with D tentatively TRBD1 (5 bases). Germline lookup yields CDR1 MNHEY and CDR2 SVGEGT. The CDR3 runs 14 residues. V lost 2 bases and J 0 bases, leaving 5 bases between the germline ends.

The CDR3 region has the DNA TGCAGTCTTAACGGACTCCTCACTGAAGCTTTCTTT. This gives the protein CSLNGLLTEAFF. V usage is TRBV20-1 and J usage is TRBJ1-1; D remains ambiguous. The CDR3 contains 12 residues. Germline CDR1 and CDR2: DFQATT and SNEGSKA (reference sequence). V dropped 8 bases and J dropped 4 bases, with 14 bases sitting between them.

DNA for the CDR3: TGTGCCAGTAGTATAGGGCGGGCCCAGGAGACCCAGTACTTC. This sequence encodes CASSIGRAQETQYF. The chain links TRBV19 to TRBJ2-5; D possibly corresponds to TRBD2 (5 bases). V was cut by 1 base and J by 5 bases, with 11 bases left in between. The CDR3 sequence is 14 residues long. Looked up from germline, CDR1 is LNHDA and CDR2 is SQIVND (reference sequence).

This clonotype was picked up a small number of times. The chain uses TRBV29-1 and TRBJ1-4; weak D call: TRBD1 (5 bases). Germline V gene data show CDR1 as SQVTM and CDR2 as ANQGSEA. The CDR3 is 13 amino acids. V lost 1 base and J lost 5, with 8 bases in between. The CDR3 is CSVEGRENEKLFF. CDR3 sequence (DNA): TGCAGCGTTGAAGGCAGGGAAAATGAAAAACTGTTTTTT.

The V gene is TRBV10-3, the J gene TRBJ2-7; D is undetermined. Germline CDR1 is ENHRY and CDR2 is SYGVKD. V shed 0 bases and J shed 3 bases, with 12 bases lying between them. The CDR3 runs 15 residues. The CDR3 bases are TGTGCCATCAGTGAGTCGATTCCCGGAAACTACGAGCAGTACTTC. Amino acids: CAISESIPGNYEQYF.

This chain connects TRBV28 to TRBJ1-4, with D possibly matching TRBD1 (5 bases). In germline, CDR1 is MDHEN, CDR2 SYDVKM. The CDR3 is made up of 15 amino acids. V was shortened by 4 bases and J by 8 bases, with 17 bases between the two germline ends. This CDR3 is CASSSPIRGREKLFF. The CDR3 region has the DNA TGTGCCAGCAGTTCTCCAATCCGGGGACGGGAAAAACTGTTTTTT.

This clonotype showed up just a few times. The V and J genes are TRBV28 and TRBJ2-5, with D maybe TRBD1 (6 bases). The germline V gene has CDR1 MDHEN and CDR2 SYDVKM. V dropped 8 bases and J dropped 7 bases, with 23 bases sitting between them. The CDR3 is made up of 15 amino acids. CDR3 nucleotides: TGTGCCAGCTTGACCGGGACAAAGGAATTTGGGACCCAGTACTTC. Its translation: CASLTGTKEFGTQYF.

V and J are TRBV27 and TRBJ2-1; TRBD1 aligns across 8 bases. CDR1 and CDR2 from the germline V gene are MNHEY and SMNVEV (reference sequence). CDR3 length: 14 residues. V lost 3 bases to trimming and J lost 6 bases; unmatched junction nucleotides: 4. CDR3 DNA sequence: TGTGCCAGCAGTTTGACAGGGGTCGTCAATGAGCAGTTCTTC. It is translated as CASSLTGVVNEQFF.

This chain joins TRBV9 and TRBJ2-5; a possible D gene is TRBD1 (5 bases). The CDR3 loop spans 15 amino acids. Germline V gives CDR1 SGDLS, CDR2 YYNGEE. V was pared by 0 bases and J by 7 bases, with 16 bases between. The CDR3 protein is CASSVEGLSARTQYF. The CDR3 bases are TGTGCCAGCAGCGTAGAGGGGCTGTCGGCAAGGACCCAGTACTTC.

The rearrangement joins TRBV12-5 to TRBJ1-2; 8 bases match TRBD1. J lost 8 bases, V lost 0 bases, and 2 bases had no gene match. Germline V gene lookup returns CDR1 LGHNT and CDR2 FRNRAP. The CDR3 runs to 13 residues. CDR3 DNA sequence: TGTGCTAGTGGTTTGGTACAGGGGGGAGGCTACACCTTC. It specifies CASGLVQGGGYTF.

This clonotype came up a few times. This chain joins TRBV5-1 and TRBJ2-1; 8 bases agree with TRBD2. J lost 9 bases, V lost 7 bases, and 15 bases had no gene match. This CDR3 is 15 amino acids long. The germline V gene encodes CDR1 SGHRS and CDR2 YFSETQ. The CDR3 loop reads CASQMASGLGSEQFF. The CDR3 DNA reads TGCGCCAGCCAAATGGCTAGCGGGTTGGGGTCTGAGCAGTTCTTC.

The chain is built from TRBV20-1 and TRBJ2-3, with 8 bases fitting TRBD2. V shed 6 bases and J 4 bases; nucleotides not matched to a gene: 6. Germline V gene lookup returns CDR1 DFQATT and CDR2 SNEGSKA (reference sequence). This CDR3 contains 13 residues. CDR3 sequence: CSASAGEPDTQYF. In nucleotides, the CDR3 is TGCAGTGCCTCAGCGGGAGAACCAGATACGCAGTATTTT.

Only a few counts were recorded for this clonotype. Here the CDR3 DNA reads TGTGCCAGCAGCATGTGGGACAGCTCCTACGAGCAGTACTTC. Protein product: CASSMWDSSYEQYF. The rearrangement uses TRBV7-8 and TRBJ2-7, with TRBD1 identical over 7 bases. Germline values: CDR1 SGHVS, CDR2 FQNEAQ. J gave up 0 bases and V 5 bases, and 4 bases lay outside the gene matches. The CDR3 length is 14 residues.

This rearrangement joins TRBV4-2 to TRBJ2-2, with TRBD2 as a possible D gene (5 bases). The V gene lost 0 bases and the J gene lost 6 bases, with 11 bases spanning the gap. The CDR3 length is 15 residues. Germline lookup yields CDR1 LGHNA and CDR2 YNFKEQ. The CDR3 sequence is CASSQERVRAGELFF. The CDR3 DNA is TGTGCCAGCAGCCAAGAGCGGGTGCGGGCCGGGGAGCTGTTTTTT.

This clonotype was counted only a few times. This sequence joins TRBV20-1 and TRBJ1-1; perhaps TRBD1 as D (6 bases). The CDR3 is made up of 13 amino acids. Trimming left V 3 bases short and J 2 bases short, with 10 bases between. Germline V CDR1 and CDR2: DFQATT, SNEGSKA (reference sequence). The chain's CDR3 is CSASLQGNTEAFF. CDR3 in DNA: TGCAGTGCTAGCCTACAGGGTAACACTGAAGCTTTCTTT.

This clonotype was detected a few times. The chain uses TRBV11-2 and TRBJ2-5; TRBD2 might be the D (5 bases). The V end lost 1 base, the J end lost 1 base, and 13 bases lay between the germline ends. Germline V gives CDR1 SGHAT, CDR2 FQNNGV. This CDR3 spans 16 amino acids. The CDR3 protein is CASSLGSALAQETQYF. CDR3 sequence (DNA): TGTGCCAGCAGCTTAGGGTCAGCCCTAGCCCAAGAGACCCAGTACTTC. Full variable domain (rest looked up from reference TRBV11-2 and TRBJ2-5): EAGVAQSPRYKIIEKRQSVAFWCNPISGHATLYWYQQILGQGPKLLIQFQNNGVVDDSQLPKDRFSAERLKGVDSTLKIQPAKLEDSAVYLCASSLGSALAQETQYFGPGTRLLVL.

The J gene is TRBJ1-2, the V gene TRBV7-9; TRBD1 matches 7 bases. Germline values: CDR1 SEHNR, CDR2 FQNEAQ (reference sequence). The ends lost 3 bases at V and 3 bases at J; junction bases unmatched: 4. CDR3 size: 14 residues. The CDR3 DNA reads as TGTGCCAGCAGCTTGGGGGGACAGCACTATGGCTACACCTTC. Translated, it gives CASSLGGQHYGYTF.

The chain carries TRBV20-1 and TRBJ2-5, with D perhaps TRBD2 (6 bases). V lost 6 bases and J 2 bases, leaving 13 bases between the germline ends. In germline, CDR1 is DFQATT, CDR2 SNEGSKA (reference sequence). The CDR3 covers 13 residues. The chain's CDR3 is CSAGGALQETQYF. CDR3 DNA sequence: TGCAGTGCCGGAGGGGCTCTTCAAGAGACCCAGTACTTC.